This T cell receptor beta chain was recovered during a study of technical replicates of blood from a handful of donors. Assay used: immunoSEQ multiplex PCR; TCRdb lists only in-frame clones, some missing. The sample lists more than 70,000 clones; 75% to 95% were seen once. The CDR3 contains 13 residues. From germline, CDR1 is MNHEY and CDR2 SMNVEV (reference sequence). V lost 8 bases to trimming and J lost 3 bases; unmatched junction nucleotides: 3. Sequences were obtained from T cells isolated from PBMCs. V and J are TRBV27 and TRBJ2-7, with 11 bases identical to TRBD1. The TCR sequence derives from a human donor in good health. The CDR3 is CASRTGGGYEQYF. The CDR3 DNA follows: TGTGCCAGCCGGACAGGGGGCGGCTACGAGCAGTACTTC.